These T cell receptor beta chains were read from a single sample in a study of blood T cell repertoires in COVID-19. Produced via immunoSEQ multiplex PCR; TCRdb's table is partial and in-frame only. The sample contains over 85,000 clones, 91% of which appear only once. Sequencing was done on a sample of peripheral blood. These receptors were taken from a young man with acute or convalescent COVID-19. Each CDR3 is given with its conserved first and last residue. A D gene is named only where the DNA matches it firmly. Clone size, where shown, is once, few, many, or a class for clones that have expanded.

TGTGCCAGCAGCCCCCCCTCAGCGGGACTAGCGGGGGGTGCGTGGACAGATACGCAGTATTTT,CASSPPSAGLAGGAWTDTQYF,TRBV4-2,TRBJ2-3,.,TRBD2
TGTGCCAGCAGTATTACTACCCTAGCTAACTATGGCTACACCTTC,CASSITTLANYGYTF,TRBV6-1,TRBJ1-2,once,.
TGTGCCAGCAGACACCCCGGGACAGGGGTAGATACGCAGTATTTT,CASRHPGTGVDTQYF,TRBV6-5,TRBJ2-3,.,TRBD1
TGTGCCAGCTCACCTACAGTACAAGAGACCCAGTACTTC,CASSPTVQETQYF,TRBV18,TRBJ2-5,.,.
TGTGCCAGCAGCCAAGGACAGACCACATACGAGCAGTACTTC,CASSQGQTTYEQYF,TRBV3-1/TRBV3-2,TRBJ2-7,.,.
TGTGCCACCGGAGGGCGGACGAACACCGGGGAGCTGTTTTTT,CATGGRTNTGELFF,TRBV24-1,TRBJ2-2,.,.
TGCGCCAGCAGCCAGTTATTTGGGACAGGGGGCGGCTACACCTTC,CASSQLFGTGGGYTF,TRBV4-1,TRBJ1-2,.,TRBD1
TGTGCCAGCAGTTTAGGTACAGACCTCCCAGCTTTCTTT,CASSLGTDLPAFF,TRBV27,TRBJ1-1,.,.
TGTGCCAGTAGTACTGGACTAGCGGGGGGGAGCTCCTACGAGCAGTACTTC,CASSTGLAGGSSYEQYF,TRBV19,TRBJ2-7,.,TRBD2
TGCGCCAGCAGCTTGAACAGGGGGCCGGACACTGAAGCTTTCTTT,CASSLNRGPDTEAFF,TRBV5-1,TRBJ1-1,.,TRBD1
TGCGCCAGCAGCTTGGCCCTAAACTCACCTAGCACAGATACGCAGTATTTT,CASSLALNSPSTDTQYF,TRBV5-1,TRBJ2-3,.,.
TGTGCCAGCAGTTACGGGAGCGGGGGCTACAATGAGCAGTTCTTC,CASSYGSGGYNEQFF,TRBV6-2/TRBV6-3,TRBJ2-1,few,TRBD2
TGTGCCAGCTCACCACCGGACAGCCCCTATGGCTACACCTTC,CASSPPDSPYGYTF,TRBV18,TRBJ1-2,.,.
TGTGCCAGTAGTACCATTTGGGGATCAGGGAATACTGAAGCTTTCTTT,CASSTIWGSGNTEAFF,TRBV19,TRBJ1-1,once,.
TGTGCCAGCAGCTTAAATTATGACAACCAAGAGACCCAGTACTTC,CASSLNYDNQETQYF,TRBV11-2,TRBJ2-5,.,.
TGTGCCAGCAGCTCAGAGGAAGGCTCAAGCTCCTACGAGCAGTACTTC,CASSSEEGSSSYEQYF,TRBV7-8,TRBJ2-7,.,.
TGTGCCAGCAACAACCCCGGACAGGGGTCTCCCCCTTTTTTT,CASNNPGQGSPPFF,TRBV6-1,TRBJ1-4,.,TRBD1
TGTGCCAGCTCACCAATTGGGACAGGGGGCAACACTGAAGCTTTCTTT,CASSPIGTGGNTEAFF,TRBV18,TRBJ1-1,.,TRBD1
TGCGCCAGCAAGAGGGCGGGGATGAGGGATGAAAAACTGTTTTTT,CASKRAGMRDEKLFF,TRBV10-2,TRBJ1-4,.,.
TGTGCCAGCAGTGACGAGGGGGCCTTGAACACTGAAGCTTTCTTT,CASSDEGALNTEAFF,TRBV2,TRBJ1-1,.,TRBD1